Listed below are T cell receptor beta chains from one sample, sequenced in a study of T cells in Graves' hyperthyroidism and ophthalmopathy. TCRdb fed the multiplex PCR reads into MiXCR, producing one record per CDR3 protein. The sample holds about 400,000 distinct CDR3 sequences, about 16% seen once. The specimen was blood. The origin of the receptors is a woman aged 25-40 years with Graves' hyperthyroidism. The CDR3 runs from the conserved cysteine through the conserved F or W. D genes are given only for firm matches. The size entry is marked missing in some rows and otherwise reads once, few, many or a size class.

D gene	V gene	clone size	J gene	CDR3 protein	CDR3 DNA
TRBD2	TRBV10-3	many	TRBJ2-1	CAISESIGGRRSSYNEQFF	TGTGCCATCAGTGAGTCTATTGGCGGGAGGAGGAGCTCCTACAATGAGCAGTTCTTC
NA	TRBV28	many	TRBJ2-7	CASSLWGVSEQYF	TGTGCCAGCAGTTTATGGGGGGTCTCCGAGCAGTACTTC
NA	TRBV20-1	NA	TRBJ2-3	CSVPRRVPDTQYF	TGCAGTGTTCCCCGACGAGTACCAGATACGCAGTATTTT
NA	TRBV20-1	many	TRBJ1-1	CSAEQGTEAFF	TGCAGTGCTGAACAGGGCACTGAAGCTTTCTTT
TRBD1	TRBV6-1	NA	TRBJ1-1	CASSHGTGESGTEAFF	TGTGCCAGCAGCCACGGGACAGGGGAGAGTGGCACTGAAGCTTTCTTT
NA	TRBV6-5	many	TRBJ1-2	CASSYSTTPRPYGYTF	TGTGCCAGCAGTTACTCGACAACTCCCCGTCCCTATGGCTACACCTTC
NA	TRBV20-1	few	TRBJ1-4	CSARGPPQGEKLFF	TGCAGTGCTAGAGGCCCCCCCCAAGGGGAAAAACTGTTTTTT
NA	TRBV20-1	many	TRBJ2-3	CSASLGDTQYF	TGCAGTGCTAGCTTGGGAGATACGCAGTATTTT
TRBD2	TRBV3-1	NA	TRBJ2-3	CASSQLGTSLLGDTQYF	TGTGCCAGCAGCCAATTGGGGACTAGCCTTTTGGGAGATACGCAGTATTTT
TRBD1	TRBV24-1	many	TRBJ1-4	CATSAGTGVEKLFF	TGTGCCACCAGTGCCGGGACAGGGGTTGAAAAACTGTTTTTT
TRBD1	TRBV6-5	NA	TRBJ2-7	CASSYLRETGDDEQYF	TGTGCCAGCAGTTACCTTAGGGAGACAGGGGACGACGAGCAGTACTTC
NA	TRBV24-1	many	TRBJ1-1	CATMRDYDTEAFF	TGTGCCACCATGCGGGATTACGACACTGAAGCTTTCTTT
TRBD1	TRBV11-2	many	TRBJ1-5	CASSLTGTGGTGQHF	TGTGCCAGCAGCTTAACCGGGACAGGGGGAACGGGCCAGCATTTT
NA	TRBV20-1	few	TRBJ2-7	CSARDSRALTYEQYF	TGCAGTGCTAGAGATTCGAGGGCCCTCACCTACGAGCAGTACTTC
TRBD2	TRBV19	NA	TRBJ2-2	CASSIPPGSGSRAGELFF	TGTGCCAGTAGTATACCCCCCGGTAGCGGGAGTAGGGCCGGGGAGCTGTTTTTT
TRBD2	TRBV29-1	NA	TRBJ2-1	CSVDYAGGSFSSYNEQFF	TGCAGCGTTGATTATGCGGGAGGGTCTTTTAGCTCCTACAATGAGCAGTTCTTC
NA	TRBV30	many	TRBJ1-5	CAWSPTGFRNQPQHF	TGTGCCTGGAGTCCAACAGGGTTTCGCAATCAGCCCCAGCATTTT
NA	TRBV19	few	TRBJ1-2	CASSMGARSRGMLDGYTF	TGTGCCAGTAGTATGGGGGCCAGGTCGCGAGGGATGTTGGATGGCTACACCTTC
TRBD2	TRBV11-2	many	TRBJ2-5	CASSSPSGAGQETQYF	TGTGCCAGCAGCTCCCCCAGCGGGGCGGGCCAAGAGACCCAGTACTTC
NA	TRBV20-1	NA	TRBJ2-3	CSAKTTLTDTQYF	TGCAGTGCTAAGACAACTCTCACAGATACGCAGTATTTT
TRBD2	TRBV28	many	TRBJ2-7	CASSGMLSYEQYF	TGTGCCTCCAGCGGGATGCTCTCCTACGAGCAGTACTTC
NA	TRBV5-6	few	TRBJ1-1	CASSYKWNTEAFF	TGTGCCAGCAGCTACAAGTGGAACACTGAAGCTTTCTTT
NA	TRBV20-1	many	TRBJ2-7	CSARRTDRAHYEQYF	TGCAGTGCTAGAAGGACTGACAGAGCACACTACGAGCAGTACTTC
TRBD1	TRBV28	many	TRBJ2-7	CASSFPGQKSYEQYF	TGTGCCAGCAGTTTCCCGGGACAGAAGTCCTACGAGCAGTACTTC
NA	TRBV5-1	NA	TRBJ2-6	CASSAQGVGANVLTF	TGCGCCAGCAGTGCTCAGGGTGTTGGGGCCAACGTCCTGACTTTC
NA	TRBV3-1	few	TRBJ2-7	CASSQEPGDYEQYF	TGTGCCAGCAGCCAGGAGCCAGGGGACTACGAGCAGTACTTC
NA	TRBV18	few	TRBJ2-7	CASSIGSPQGNYEQYF	TGTGCCAGCTCAATCGGCTCCCCCCAAGGGAACTACGAGCAGTACTTC
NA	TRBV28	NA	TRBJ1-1	CASSGGGDTEAFF	TGTGCCAGCAGTGGGGGGGGGGACACTGAAGCTTTCTTT
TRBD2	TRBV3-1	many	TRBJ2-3	CASSQVGTSGPSTDTQYF	TGTGCCAGCAGCCAAGTGGGGACTAGCGGACCTAGCACAGATACGCAGTATTTT
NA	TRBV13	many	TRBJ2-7	CASSSRGNYEQYF	TGTGCCAGCAGTAGCCGGGGAAACTACGAGCAGTACTTC
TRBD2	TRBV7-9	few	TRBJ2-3	CASSLIGLAKNTDTQYF	TGTGCCAGCAGCTTAATAGGACTAGCCAAAAACACAGATACGCAGTATTTT
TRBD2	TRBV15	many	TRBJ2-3	CATSRELAGSTDTQYF	TGTGCCACCAGCCGGGAGTTAGCGGGGAGCACAGATACGCAGTATTTT
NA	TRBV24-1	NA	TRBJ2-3	CATSDPSVTDTQYF	TGTGCCACCAGTGACCCCTCGGTAACAGATACGCAGTATTTT
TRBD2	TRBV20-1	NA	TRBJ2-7	CSASRRLAGDEQYF	TGCAGTGCTAGTCGGCGACTAGCGGGCGACGAGCAGTACTTC
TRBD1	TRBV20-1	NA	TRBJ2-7	CSASLPRQGPYEQYF	TGCAGTGCTAGTCTCCCCAGACAGGGGCCCTACGAGCAGTACTTC
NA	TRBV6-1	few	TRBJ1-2	CASSDARASGYTF	TGTGCCAGCAGTGACGCCAGGGCCTCTGGCTACACCTTC
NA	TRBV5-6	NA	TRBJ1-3	CASREGPLSGNTIYF	TGTGCCAGCAGGGAGGGGCCATTGTCTGGAAACACCATATATTTT
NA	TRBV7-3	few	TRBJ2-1	CASSLLPQNNEQFF	TGTGCCAGCAGCTTACTTCCCCAGAACAATGAGCAGTTCTTC
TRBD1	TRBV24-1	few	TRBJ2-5	CATSDRTGVGETQYF	TGTGCCACCAGTGACAGGACAGGGGTAGGAGAGACCCAGTACTTC
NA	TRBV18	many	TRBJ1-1	CASSPGRTEAFF	TGTGCCAGCTCACCCGGGAGAACTGAAGCTTTCTTT
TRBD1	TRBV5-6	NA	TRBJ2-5	CASSLLGQGYQETQYF	TGTGCCAGCAGCTTGTTGGGACAGGGGTACCAAGAGACCCAGTACTTC
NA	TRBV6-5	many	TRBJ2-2	CASSYTNTGELFF	TGTGCCAGCAGTTACACCAACACCGGGGAGCTGTTTTTT
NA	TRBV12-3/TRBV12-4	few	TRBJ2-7	CASRLTNLEQYF	TGTGCCAGCAGACTCACTAATCTTGAGCAGTACTTC
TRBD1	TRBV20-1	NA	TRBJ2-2	CSARVLRTGDTGELFF	TGCAGTGCTAGAGTCCTCCGGACAGGGGACACCGGGGAGCTGTTTTTT
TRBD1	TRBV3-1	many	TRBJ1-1	CASSRRGHATEAFF	TGTGCCAGCAGCCGGAGGGGGCATGCCACTGAAGCTTTCTTT